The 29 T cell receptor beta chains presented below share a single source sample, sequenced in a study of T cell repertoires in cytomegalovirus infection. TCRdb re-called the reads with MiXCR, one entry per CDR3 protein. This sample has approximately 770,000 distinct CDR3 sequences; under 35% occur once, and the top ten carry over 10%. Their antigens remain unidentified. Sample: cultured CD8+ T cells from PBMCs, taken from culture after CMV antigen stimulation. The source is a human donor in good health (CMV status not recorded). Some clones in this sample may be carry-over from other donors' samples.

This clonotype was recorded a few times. As DNA, the CDR3 is TGTGCCACCGAACAGATCCAGGGGGCGTCCGAGCAGTACTTC. This encodes CATEQIQGASEQYF. The chain carries TRBV7-6 and TRBJ2-7; 8 bases map to TRBD1. The CDR3 is made up of 14 amino acids. The junction had 14 bases not matched to a gene; V was cut back by 10 bases and J by 6 bases. Looked up from germline, CDR1 is SGHVS and CDR2 is FNYEAQ.

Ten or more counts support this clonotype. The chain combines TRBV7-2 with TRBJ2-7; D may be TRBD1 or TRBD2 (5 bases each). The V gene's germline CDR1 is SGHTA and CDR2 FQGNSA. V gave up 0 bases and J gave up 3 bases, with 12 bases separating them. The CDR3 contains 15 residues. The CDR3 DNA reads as TGTGCCAGCAGCTTAGCGGGGGTGACAGACTACGAGCAGTACGTC. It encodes CASSLAGVTDYEQYV.

In nucleotides, the CDR3 is TGTGCCAGCAGTGCGTCTACCGGACTAGCCGGGAGGACAGATACGCAGTATTTT. Amino acid sequence: CASSASTGLAGRTDTQYF. The genes are TRBV6-6 and TRBJ2-3; 8 bases map to TRBD2. The CDR3 contains 18 residues. CDR1 MNHNY and CDR2 SVGAGI come from the germline V gene (reference sequence). V gave up 5 bases and J gave up 3 bases; unmatched junction bases: 16.

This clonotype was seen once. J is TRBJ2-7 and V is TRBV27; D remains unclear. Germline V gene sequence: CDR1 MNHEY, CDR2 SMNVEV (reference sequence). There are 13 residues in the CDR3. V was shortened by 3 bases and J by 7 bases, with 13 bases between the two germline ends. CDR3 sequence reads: CASSFDLKREQYF. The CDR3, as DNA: TGTGCCAGCAGTTTTGACTTAAAGAGGGAGCAGTACTTC.

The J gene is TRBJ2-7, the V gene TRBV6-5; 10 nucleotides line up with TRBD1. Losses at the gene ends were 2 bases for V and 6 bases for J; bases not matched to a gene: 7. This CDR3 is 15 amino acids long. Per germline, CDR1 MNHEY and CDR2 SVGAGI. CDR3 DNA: TGTGCCAGCAGTTACGACCGGACAGGGGGACGCGAGCAGTACGTC. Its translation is CASSYDRTGGREQYV.

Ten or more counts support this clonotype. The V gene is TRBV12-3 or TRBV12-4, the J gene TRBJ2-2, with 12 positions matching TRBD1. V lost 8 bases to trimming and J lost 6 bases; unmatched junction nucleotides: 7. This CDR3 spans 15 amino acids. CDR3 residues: CASGPGQGAAGELFF. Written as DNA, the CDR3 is TGTGCCAGCGGTCCGGGACAGGGGGCCGCCGGGGAGCTGTTTTTT.

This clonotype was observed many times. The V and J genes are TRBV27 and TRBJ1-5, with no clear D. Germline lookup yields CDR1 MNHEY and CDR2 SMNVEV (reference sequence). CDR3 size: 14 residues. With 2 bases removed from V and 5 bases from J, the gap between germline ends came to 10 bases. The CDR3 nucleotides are TGTGCCAGCAGTTTAATGGCCGGGGATCAGCCCCAGCATTTT. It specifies CASSLMAGDQPQHF.

For the CDR3, the DNA is TGTGCCAGCAGACCTACAGGGGGCGGTGGCTACACCTTC. Translation gives CASRPTGGGGYTF. V is TRBV12-3 or TRBV12-4 and J is TRBJ1-2; the match to TRBD1 covers 9 bases. This CDR3 contains 13 residues. The trim removed 6 bases at V and 7 bases at J, leaving 6 bases unmatched.

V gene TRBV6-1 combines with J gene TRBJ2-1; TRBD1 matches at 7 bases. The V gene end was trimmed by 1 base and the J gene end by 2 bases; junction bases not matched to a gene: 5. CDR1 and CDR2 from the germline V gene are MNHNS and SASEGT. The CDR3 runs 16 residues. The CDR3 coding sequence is TGTGCCAGCAGTGAAGTTGGGACAGAACCCTACAATGAGCAGTTCTTC. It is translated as CASSEVGTEPYNEQFF.

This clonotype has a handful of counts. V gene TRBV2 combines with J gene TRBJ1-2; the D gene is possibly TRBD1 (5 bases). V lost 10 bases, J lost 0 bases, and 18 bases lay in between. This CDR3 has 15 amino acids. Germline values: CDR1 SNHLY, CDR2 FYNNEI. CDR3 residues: CAIQQSGTSNYGYTF. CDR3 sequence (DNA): TGTGCCATCCAACAGTCTGGGACCTCTAACTATGGCTACACCTTC.

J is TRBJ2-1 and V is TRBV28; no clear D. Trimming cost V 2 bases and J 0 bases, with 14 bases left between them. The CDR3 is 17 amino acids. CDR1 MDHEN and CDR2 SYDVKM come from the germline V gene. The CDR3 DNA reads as TGTGCCAGCAGTTTAGATAGAGGAATTAGCTCCTACAATGAGCAGTTCTTC. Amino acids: CASSLDRGISSYNEQFF.

CDR3 sequence reads: CASSESLRGVRDTQYF. The CDR3 DNA is TGCGCCAGCAGTGAGTCTTTGCGGGGGGTCAGAGATACGCAGTATTTT. This sequence joins TRBV10-2 and TRBJ2-3, with TRBD2 identical over 8 bases. The J segment lost 5 bases and the V segment lost 0 bases, leaving 7 bases of the junction unmatched. Germline V gene data show CDR1 as WSHSY and CDR2 as SAAADI. This CDR3 has 16 amino acids.

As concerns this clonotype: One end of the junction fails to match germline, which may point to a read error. CDR3 sequence: CASSQVGNPGELFF. The CDR3 DNA sequence: TGCGCCAGCAGCCAAGTAGGGAACCCCGGGGAGCTGTTTTTT. The chain couples TRBV4-1 to TRBJ2-2; D remains unclear. Germline V CDR1 and CDR2: MGHRA, YSYEKL. CDR3 length: 14 amino acids.

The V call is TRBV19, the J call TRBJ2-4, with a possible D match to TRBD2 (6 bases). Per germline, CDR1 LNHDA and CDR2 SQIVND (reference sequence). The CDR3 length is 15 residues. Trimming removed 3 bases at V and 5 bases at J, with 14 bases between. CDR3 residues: CASSISWRRENIQYF. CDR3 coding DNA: TGTGCCAGTAGTATTTCGTGGAGGAGGGAAAACATTCAGTACTTC.

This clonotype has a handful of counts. The CDR3 DNA reads as TGTGCCAGCAGCTTAAACGTGGAAACAGGGTCTGAAAAACTGTTTTTT. As protein: CASSLNVETGSEKLFF. The chain couples TRBV7-8 to TRBJ1-4, with a weak D call TRBD1 (6 bases). CDR1 is SGHVS and CDR2 is FQNEAQ in the germline V gene. This CDR3 comprises 16 residues. With 2 bases removed from V and 7 bases from J, the gap between germline ends came to 17 bases.

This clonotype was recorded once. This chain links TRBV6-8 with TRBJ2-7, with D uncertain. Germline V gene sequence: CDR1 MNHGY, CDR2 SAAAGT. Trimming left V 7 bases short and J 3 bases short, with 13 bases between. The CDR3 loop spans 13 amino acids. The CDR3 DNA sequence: TGTGCCAGCACATCCTGGCCCCACTACGAGCAGTACTTC. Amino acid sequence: CASTSWPHYEQYF.

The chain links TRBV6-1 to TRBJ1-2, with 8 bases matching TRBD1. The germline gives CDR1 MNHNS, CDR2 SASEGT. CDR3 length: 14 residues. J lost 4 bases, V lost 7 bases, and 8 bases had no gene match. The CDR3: CASKETGAAYGYTF. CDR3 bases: TGTGCCAGCAAGGAGACAGGGGCTGCCTATGGCTACACCTTC.

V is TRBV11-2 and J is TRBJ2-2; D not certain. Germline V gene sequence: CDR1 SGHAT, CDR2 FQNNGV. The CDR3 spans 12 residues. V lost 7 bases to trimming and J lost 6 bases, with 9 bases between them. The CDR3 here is CASIPRAGELFF. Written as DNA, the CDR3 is TGTGCCAGCATCCCTCGGGCCGGGGAGCTGTTTTTT.

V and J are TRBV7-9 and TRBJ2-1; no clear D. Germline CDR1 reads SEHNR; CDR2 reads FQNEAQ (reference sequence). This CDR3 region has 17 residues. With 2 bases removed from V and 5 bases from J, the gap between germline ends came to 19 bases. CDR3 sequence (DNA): TGTGCCAGCAGCTTATCTCGGCCCAGCCGCCTAGACAATGAGCAGTTCTTC. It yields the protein CASSLSRPSRLDNEQFF.

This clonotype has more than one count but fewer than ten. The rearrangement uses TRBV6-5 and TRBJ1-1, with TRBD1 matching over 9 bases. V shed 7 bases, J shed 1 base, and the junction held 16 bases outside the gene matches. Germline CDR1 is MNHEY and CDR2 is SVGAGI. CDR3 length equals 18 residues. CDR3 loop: CASTPGQGIYQWNTEAFF. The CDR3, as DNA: TGTGCCAGCACCCCGGGACAGGGAATTTACCAGTGGAACACTGAAGCTTTCTTT.

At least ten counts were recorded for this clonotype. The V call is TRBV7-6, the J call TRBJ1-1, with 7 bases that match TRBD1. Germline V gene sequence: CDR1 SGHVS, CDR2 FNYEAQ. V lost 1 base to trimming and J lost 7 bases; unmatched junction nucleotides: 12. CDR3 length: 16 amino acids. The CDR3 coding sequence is TGTGCCAGCAGCTTAGAGGGTAGGGGGCGCTTGCGTGAAGCTTTCTTT. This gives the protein CASSLEGRGRLREAFF. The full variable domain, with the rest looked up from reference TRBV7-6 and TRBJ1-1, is GAGVSQSPRYKVTKRGQDVALRCDPISGHVSLYWYRQALGQGPEFLTYFNYEAQQDKSGLPNDRFSAERPEGSISTLTIQRTEQRDSAMYRCASSLEGRGRLREAFFGQGTRLTVV.

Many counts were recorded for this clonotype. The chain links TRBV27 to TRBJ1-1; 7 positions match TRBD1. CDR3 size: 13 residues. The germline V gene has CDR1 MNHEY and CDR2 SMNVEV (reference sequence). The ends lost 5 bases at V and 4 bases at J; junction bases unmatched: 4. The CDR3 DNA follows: TGTGCCAGCAGTCTCGACAGGGTCACTGAAGCTTTCTTT. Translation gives CASSLDRVTEAFF.

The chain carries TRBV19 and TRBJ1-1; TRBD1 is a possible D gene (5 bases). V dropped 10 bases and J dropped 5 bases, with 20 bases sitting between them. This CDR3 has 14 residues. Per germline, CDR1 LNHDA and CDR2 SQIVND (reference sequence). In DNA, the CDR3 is TGTGCCACCCTGGACCGACGCCGGGGGACTGAAGCTTTCTTT. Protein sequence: CATLDRRRGTEAFF.

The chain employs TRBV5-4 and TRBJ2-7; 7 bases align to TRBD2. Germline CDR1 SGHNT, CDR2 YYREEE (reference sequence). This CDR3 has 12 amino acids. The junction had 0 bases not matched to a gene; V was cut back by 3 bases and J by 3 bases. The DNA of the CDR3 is TGTGCCAGCAGCTGGGACTACTACGAGCAGTACTTC. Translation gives CASSWDYYEQYF.

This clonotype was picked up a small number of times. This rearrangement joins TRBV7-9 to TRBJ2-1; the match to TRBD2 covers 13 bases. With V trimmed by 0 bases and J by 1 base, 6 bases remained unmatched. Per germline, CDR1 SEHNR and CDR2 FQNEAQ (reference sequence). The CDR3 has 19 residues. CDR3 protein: CASSLARTSGGGSYNEQFF. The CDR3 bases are TGTGCCAGCAGCTTAGCAAGGACTAGCGGGGGCGGATCCTACAATGAGCAGTTCTTC.

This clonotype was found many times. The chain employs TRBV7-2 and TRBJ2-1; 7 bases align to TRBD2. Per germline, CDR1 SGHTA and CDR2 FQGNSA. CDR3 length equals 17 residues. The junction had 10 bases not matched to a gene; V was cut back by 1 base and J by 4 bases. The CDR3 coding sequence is TGTGCCAGCAGCTTAGAGGCCCCCAGCGGGGTTTACAATGAGCAGTTCTTC. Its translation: CASSLEAPSGVYNEQFF.

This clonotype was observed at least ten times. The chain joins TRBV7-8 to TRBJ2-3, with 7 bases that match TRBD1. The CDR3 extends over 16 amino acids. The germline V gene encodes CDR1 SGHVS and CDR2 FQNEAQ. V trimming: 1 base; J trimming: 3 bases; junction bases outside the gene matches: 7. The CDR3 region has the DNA TGTGCCAGCAGCTTAGTGGACAGGCCATTGACAGATACGCAGTATTTT. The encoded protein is CASSLVDRPLTDTQYF.

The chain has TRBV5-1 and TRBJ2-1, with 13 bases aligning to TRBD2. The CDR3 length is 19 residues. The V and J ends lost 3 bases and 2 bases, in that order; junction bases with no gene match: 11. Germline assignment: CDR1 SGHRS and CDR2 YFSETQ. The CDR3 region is CASSWWTSGGPNPYNEQFF. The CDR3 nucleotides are TGCGCCAGCAGCTGGTGGACTAGCGGGGGCCCTAATCCCTACAATGAGCAGTTCTTC.

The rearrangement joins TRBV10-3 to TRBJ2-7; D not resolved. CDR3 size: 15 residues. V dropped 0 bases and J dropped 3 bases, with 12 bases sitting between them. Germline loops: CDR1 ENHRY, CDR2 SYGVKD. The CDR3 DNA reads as TGTGCCATCAGTGAGTCGACTCCAGGCGGCTACGAGCAGTACGTC. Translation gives CAISESTPGGYEQYV.